Listed here is a single T cell receptor (beta chain). What it binds is not known. This sample was included in a study of cytomegalovirus exposure and HLA in healthy donors. PCR was performed using 60 Vbeta and 13 Jbeta primers. Sequencing was performed with immunoSEQ multiplex PCR; in TCRdb, only in-frame clones are kept and a portion is missing. In the table there are about 130,000 clones, around 85% of which are singletons. Among the donors, all were healthy bone marrow donors. Germline CDR1 reads SGHVS; CDR2 reads FNYEAQ. Between the trimmed V and J ends, which lost 3 bases and 4 bases, there was a span of 16 bases. This CDR3 comprises 16 residues. Study findings and constraints: Among TCR beta chains, those listed as cytomegalovirus-associated numbered some 170. A later analysis found most CMV-associated TCR beta chains apparently HLA-restricted. A later analysis by the authors found several of the most significant clusters apparently linked to common viral pathogens.

The V gene is TRBV7-6, the J gene TRBJ2-1, with TRBD1 as a possible D gene (5 bases). Input material: PBMCs. This receptor was obtained from a boy aged 5-17 years in good health and CMV-seronegative. The CDR3 DNA reads as TGTGCCAGCAGCTTCGACCAGGGTAACGGATACAATGAGCAGTTCTTC. This translates into CASSFDQGNGYNEQFF.